This record looks at one T cell receptor beta chain sequence and its context. Its antigen has not been determined. This sample is drawn from a study of CXCR3-negative and CXCR3-positive naive CD8 T cells (dated by TCRdb to the late 2010s). Context from the whole study: In total, about 150 million TRB reads were obtained, corresponding to roughly 1.5 +/- 0.3 million reads per library. Diversity and physicochemical repertoire analyses covered some ten donors pooled from two independent experiments. The TRBV-TRBJ cluster analysis covered naive subsets from about 5 donors and memory cells from 3 donors.

For every CD8+ T cell subset, some 310,000 cells were flow-sorted straight into RLT lysis buffer, and each subset was sorted in triplicate. To exclude memory contaminants, naive CD8+ T cells were stringently defined as CD45RO-CCR7+CD27+CD95-. Standard density gradient centrifugation was used to isolate peripheral blood mononuclear cells from buffy coats. Naive CXCR3-negative and CXCR3-positive CD8+ T cells were flow-sorted using a FACSAria III. Total RNA was extracted from sorted cells with an RNeasy Mini Kit. Study-level results and caveats: Because surface CD5, which has been linked to self-reactivity in mice, was comparable between naive subsets, TCR interaction strength was also inferred from TRB CDR3 physicochemical properties. Comparably high repertoire diversity was found in both naive subsets, whereas much lower repertoire diversity was found in memory CD8+ T cells. Naive CXCR3-negative and CXCR3-positive cells from the same donor showed similar TRBV-TRBJ usage, whereas memory cells showed distinct patterns. Freshly isolated PBMCs were used for most assays because CXCR3 expression partially decreased after cryopreservation. Compared with CXCR3-negative naive cells, CXCR3-positive naive cells had TRB CDR3s with higher hydrophobicity (lower Kidera factor 4), lower energy, and higher strength and volume indices.

Looking up the germline V gene yields CDR1 MNHEY and CDR2 SVGAGI. The CDR3 has 15 amino acids, counting the end cysteine and phenylalanine. DNA is not on record. The run used a NextSeq 550. The Human TCR Profiling Kit (MiLaboratory) was used to prepare UMI-labeled 5' RACE TRB cDNA libraries. cDNA synthesis used the entire amount of extracted RNA, and PCR amplification then used the entire amount of cDNA produced. Libraries were prepared in parallel with an identical number of PCR cycles. In the source study's methods: With a minimum of two reads required per UMI, MIGEC and MiXCR pulled out about 54,000 +/- 9,700 unique UMI-labeled TRB cDNA molecules from each library. Each library averaged about 38,000 +/- 11,000 functional in-frame TRB CDR3 nucleotide clonotypes without stop codons. After downsampling to 5000 UMI-labeled TRB molecules per sample, diversity metrics such as normalized Shannon-Wiener and Chao1 were calculated in VDJtools. Clonotype-size-weighted physicochemical properties of the central five CDR3 residues (interaction energy, strength, volume and Kidera factor 4) were computed in VDJtools. One entry per CDR3 protein sequence results from the TCRdb reprocessing of the reads, with DNA left out. Clone size and V and J calls follow TCRdb, not the original study. The table of this sample itemizes fewer than 80,000 distinct CDR3 sequences. The biggest ten clones account for 4.3% of the sample.

The sequencing input was naive CXCR3- CD8+ T cells from blood. Reading the label with the study, this specimen's cell subset or site is: CD45RO-CCR7+CD27+CD95- naive CD8+ T cells lacking CXCR3 (TNR3-). The chain was built from TRBV6-5 and TRBJ2-7; TCRdb lists TRBD2, though no DNA is available to test this call. The clonotype originates from a human donor in good health. Some clones in this sample may be carry-over from other donors' samples. The CDR3 sequence is CASRTGTSWGYEQYF.